These 25 T cell receptor beta chains were sequenced from one sample in a study of blood T cell repertoires in COVID-19. Measured with immunoSEQ multiplex PCR; TCRdb has only the in-frame clones, and not every one. This sample carries 350,000 to 400,000 clones, 80% to 95% of them seen once, and the ten largest clones take 0.7% to 0.95%. The source material was PBMCs or T cells enriched from blood (not recorded which). The receptors derive from a woman in her thirties or forties who had been exposed to COVID-19.

The chain joins TRBV30 to TRBJ2-5; TRBD1 matches 7 bases. CDR3 length: 13 residues. Germline assignment: CDR1 GTSNPN and CDR2 SVGIG (reference sequence). V lost 3 bases, J lost 1 base, and 2 bases stayed unmatched. As DNA, the CDR3 is TGTGCCTGGAGCCGACAGGGCCAAGAGACCCAGTACTTC. Protein: CAWSRQGQETQYF.

This rearrangement joins TRBV7-6 to TRBJ1-1; D may be TRBD1 (5 bases). CDR1 is SGHVS, CDR2 FNYEAQ, per germline. V lost 4 bases and J lost 7, with 16 bases in between. The CDR3 has 14 amino acids. The CDR3: CASSSGGGDGEAFF. CDR3 DNA: TGTGCCAGCAGCTCCGGGGGAGGAGATGGTGAAGCTTTCTTT.

The chain has TRBV2 and TRBJ2-2; 7 nucleotides agree with TRBD1. This CDR3 contains 15 residues. Germline V CDR1 and CDR2: SNHLY, FYNNEI. J gave up 4 bases and V 8 bases, and 10 bases lay outside the gene matches. The CDR3 is CASGDRDHVTGELFF. The DNA for the CDR3 is TGTGCCAGCGGCGACAGGGATCATGTCACCGGGGAGCTGTTTTTT.

As to this clone: Germline and junction disagree at one end, which may indicate a read error. This rearrangement joins TRBV10-3 to TRBJ2-1; the match to TRBD2 covers 7 bases. The V gene's germline CDR1 is ENHRY and CDR2 SYGVKD. The CDR3 contains 15 residues. CDR3 DNA: TGTGCCATCAGAAACAGCGGGACGTCCTACAATAAGCAGTTCTTC. This translates into CAIRNSGTSYNKQFF.

The CDR3 DNA follows: TGTGCCAGCAGCAGGCCGAGGACAGCGCCGTCCAGCTCTGGAAACACCATATATTTT. This encodes CASSRPRTAPSSSGNTIYF. This chain links TRBV7-9 with TRBJ1-3, with a possible D match to TRBD1 (6 bases). The germline V gene has CDR1 SEHNR and CDR2 FQNEAQ (reference sequence). This CDR3 comprises 19 residues. Trimming cost V 5 bases and J 0 bases, with 23 bases left between them.

With respect to this clone: Within the sample, other DNA sequences also encode this same CDR3. The V and J genes are TRBV18 and TRBJ1-2, with no clear D. The CDR3 is 13 residues long. V lost 2 bases and J 1 base, leaving 5 bases between the germline ends. The V gene's germline CDR1 is KGHSH and CDR2 LQKENI. CDR3 amino acids: CASSPGLNYGYTF. CDR3 coding DNA: TGTGCCAGCTCACCAGGCCTTAACTATGGCTACACCTTC.

The chain joins TRBV19 to TRBJ2-5; 8 nucleotides agree with TRBD2. This CDR3 has 13 amino acids. Losses at the gene ends were 4 bases for V and 5 bases for J; bases not matched to a gene: 3. Germline CDR1 LNHDA, CDR2 SQIVND (reference sequence). DNA of the CDR3: TGTGCCAGTAGTAGGGGCGGGGGGGAGACCCAGTACTTC. It encodes CASSRGGGETQYF.

The V call is TRBV5-1, the J call TRBJ1-2, with D hard to call. Germline-derived CDR1 and CDR2 are SGHRS and YFSETQ. The CDR3 contains 12 residues. The V and J ends lost 4 bases and 8 bases respectively, with 12 bases between them. This chain's CDR3 is CASSLDVEGYTF. DNA of the CDR3: TGCGCCAGCAGCCTAGATGTGGAGGGCTACACCTTC.

The J gene is TRBJ2-3, the V gene TRBV19; 8 bases agree with TRBD2. The germline V gene encodes CDR1 LNHDA and CDR2 SQIVND (reference sequence). This CDR3 spans 13 amino acids. With V trimmed by 10 bases and J by 4 bases, 7 bases remained unmatched. CDR3 sequence reads: CATGLAKSDTQYF. CDR3 nucleotides: TGTGCCACAGGACTAGCAAAGTCAGATACGCAGTATTTT.

The chain couples TRBV15 to TRBJ1-2; 10 bases agree with TRBD1. The CDR3 sequence is 15 residues long. Trimming at V came to 1 base and at J to 3 bases, leaving 2 bases not matched to a gene. From germline, CDR1 is LNHNV and CDR2 YYDKDF (reference sequence). In nucleotides, the CDR3 is TGTGCCACCAGCAGAGTTGGGACAGGGGACTATGGCTACACCTTC. Protein: CATSRVGTGDYGYTF.

The V gene is TRBV7-2, the J gene TRBJ2-3, with 10 bases that match TRBD2. Germline assignment: CDR1 SGHTA and CDR2 FQGNSA. The J segment lost 3 bases and the V segment lost 5 bases, leaving 8 bases of the junction unmatched. This CDR3 comprises 16 residues. CDR3 residues: CASSTKAGGSTDTQYF. CDR3 sequence (DNA): TGTGCCAGCAGCACCAAAGCGGGGGGGAGTACAGATACGCAGTATTTT. The variable domain in full, with the rest retrieved from reference TRBV7-2 and TRBJ2-3, is GAGVSQSPSNKVTEKGKDVELRCDPISGHTALYWYRQSLGQGLEFLIYFQGNSAPDKSGLPSDRFSAERTGGSVSTLTIQRTQQEDSAVYLCASSTKAGGSTDTQYFGPGTRLTVL.

The gene calls are TRBV20-1 and TRBJ2-7; maybe TRBD2 (5 bases). Trimming stripped 3 bases from V and 5 bases from J, with 17 bases between. The CDR3 sequence is 14 residues long. Germline lookup yields CDR1 DFQATT and CDR2 SNEGSKA (reference sequence). CDR3 sequence reads: CSASFSLSGHEQYF. In nucleotides, the CDR3 is TGCAGTGCTAGTTTCTCCTTAAGCGGCCACGAGCAGTACTTC.

The sample holds one count of this clone. This chain links TRBV2 with TRBJ1-5; possibly TRBD1 for D (6 bases). Germline V lookup: CDR1 SNHLY, CDR2 FYNNEI. V gave up 7 bases and J gave up 3 bases, with 13 bases separating them. The CDR3 is 14 amino acids. The chain's CDR3 is CASIGDRNNQPQHF. The CDR3 nucleotides are TGTGCCAGCATAGGTGACAGGAACAATCAGCCCCAGCATTTT.

This chain uses TRBV27 with TRBJ2-5; D gene unclear. Germline CDR1 is MNHEY and CDR2 is SMNVEV (reference sequence). The CDR3 extends over 16 amino acids. V lost 6 bases and J lost 7, with 24 bases in between. The chain's CDR3 is CASSKFSGRYNGTQYF. In DNA, the CDR3 is TGTGCCAGCAGCAAGTTTAGTGGGCGATACAATGGGACCCAGTACTTC.

The V and J genes are TRBV27 and TRBJ1-2; a weak D match, TRBD1 (5 bases). This CDR3 spans 17 amino acids. Germline V lookup: CDR1 MNHEY, CDR2 SMNVEV (reference sequence). The V and J ends lost 6 bases and 1 base respectively, with 21 bases between them. CDR3 residues: CASRGRTGVSNNYGYTF. Written as DNA, the CDR3 is TGTGCCAGCAGGGGGCGTACAGGCGTATCGAATAACTATGGCTACACCTTC.

The chain recombines TRBV30 with TRBJ1-5, with 7 bases lining up with TRBD1. The V gene's germline CDR1 is GTSNPN and CDR2 SVGIG (reference sequence). Germline trimming cut 1 base from V and 4 bases from J; bases unmatched to any gene: 7. This CDR3 is 15 amino acids long. The CDR3: CAWSAEDRFNQPQHF. The CDR3 DNA follows: TGTGCCTGGAGTGCCGAGGACAGGTTTAATCAGCCCCAGCATTTT.

V gene TRBV29-1 combines with J gene TRBJ2-1, with TRBD1 matching over 11 bases. The CDR3 consists of 16 residues. Trimming removed 7 bases from V and 4 bases from J; junction bases left unmatched: 12. The germline gives CDR1 SQVTM, CDR2 ANQGSEA. The CDR3 reads CSAPPSGTGGYNEQFF. The CDR3, as DNA: TGCAGCGCCCCACCTTCCGGGACAGGGGGGTACAATGAGCAGTTCTTC.

A word on this clone: This CDR3 is also generated by other DNA sequences in the sample. The chain links TRBV5-1 to TRBJ2-2; 8 positions agree with TRBD1. The CDR3 totals 16 residues. V was clipped by 0 bases and J by 1 base; unmatched bases: 2. CDR1 and CDR2 from the germline V gene are SGHRS and YFSETQ. In nucleotides, the CDR3 is TGCGCCAGCAGCTTGGATGGGACAGGGAACACCGGGGAGCTGTTTTTT. Its protein product is CASSLDGTGNTGELFF.

CDR3 in DNA: TGTGCCAGTAAAACCGGGACAGGCCCTCGGGGCTACACCTTC. It specifies CASKTGTGPRGYTF. The genes are TRBV19 and TRBJ1-2; TRBD1 aligns across 8 bases. Germline loops: CDR1 LNHDA, CDR2 SQIVND (reference sequence). The CDR3 contains 14 residues. Losses at the gene ends were 7 bases for V and 8 bases for J; bases not matched to a gene: 12.

J is TRBJ1-6 and V is TRBV3-1 (or the pseudogene TRBV3-2), with TRBD1 matching 11 bases. With V trimmed by 6 bases and J by 13 bases, 11 bases remained unmatched. This CDR3 has 15 amino acids. Germline V gene data show CDR1 as LGHDT and CDR2 as YNNKEL (reference sequence). The CDR3 region has the DNA TGTGCCAGCAGGCCACCTGGGACAGGGGGGTCGCCCCTCCACTTT. As protein: CASRPPGTGGSPLHF.

The rearrangement links TRBV6-5 to TRBJ2-6; TRBD1 might be the D (6 bases). The V and J ends lost 6 bases and 2 bases respectively, with 11 bases between them. The germline CDR1 and CDR2 sequences are MNHEY and SVGAGI. This CDR3 has 15 residues. CDR3 nucleotide sequence: TGTGCCAGCAGGCCCACAGGGACTGGGGCCAACGTCCTGACTTTC. Its protein product is CASRPTGTGANVLTF.

A word on this clone: This sample includes further DNA sequences coding for the same CDR3. The chain recombines TRBV29-1 with TRBJ2-7; the D gene is possibly TRBD2 (6 bases). Between the trimmed V and J ends, which lost 3 bases and 0 bases, there was a span of 9 bases. Germline V gene lookup returns CDR1 SQVTM and CDR2 ANQGSEA. This CDR3 contains 13 residues. The DNA for the CDR3 is TGCAGCGTTGACGGGGGAAGCTCCTACGAGCAGTACTTC. Its translation: CSVDGGSSYEQYF.

CDR3 bases: TGTGCCAGCAGCTTGGGCAGGGGTGGATCACCCCTCCACTTT. Encoded protein: CASSLGRGGSPLHF. The chain is built from TRBV5-4 and TRBJ1-6; the D gene is possibly TRBD1 (6 bases). The V end lost 0 bases, the J end lost 10 bases, and 11 bases lay between the germline ends. Germline loops: CDR1 SGHNT, CDR2 YYREEE (reference sequence). CDR3 length equals 14 residues.

V gene TRBV10-1 combines with J gene TRBJ1-4; TRBD1 might be the D (5 bases). Germline CDR1 WNHNN, CDR2 SYGVQD (reference sequence). The CDR3 sequence is 11 residues long. V dropped 6 bases and J dropped 8 bases, with 7 bases sitting between them. This chain's CDR3 is CASSRGEKLFF. DNA of the CDR3: TGCGCCAGCAGCCGGGGGGAAAAACTGTTTTTT.

A few counts support this clone. The junction shows a germline mismatch at one end, possibly a read error. This sequence joins TRBV27 and TRBJ2-3; 10 nucleotides match TRBD1. The V gene's germline CDR1 is MNHEY and CDR2 SMNVEV (reference sequence). The CDR3 spans 13 residues. CDR3 sequence (DNA): TGTGCCAGCAGTCCAAACCGGGACAGGGGCTTACATTTT. As protein: CASSPNRDRGLHF.